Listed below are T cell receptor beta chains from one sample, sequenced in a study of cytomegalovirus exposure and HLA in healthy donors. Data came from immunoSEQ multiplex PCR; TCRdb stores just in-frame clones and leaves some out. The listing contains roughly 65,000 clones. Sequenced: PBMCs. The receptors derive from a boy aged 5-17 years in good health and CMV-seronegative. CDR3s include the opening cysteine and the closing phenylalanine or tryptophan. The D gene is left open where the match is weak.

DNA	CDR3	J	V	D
TGCGCCAGCAGCCCCCGTCCGGACTGGGACACTGAAGCTTTCTTT	CASSPRPDWDTEAFF	TRBJ1-1	TRBV5-1	NA
TGTGCCAGCAGCCAAGAACAGACTAGCGGATACAATGAGCAGTTCTTC	CASSQEQTSGYNEQFF	TRBJ2-1	TRBV4-2	TRBD2
TGTGCCAGCAGTGCGGGCGGGGGGCCCTACGAGCAGTACTTC	CASSAGGGPYEQYF	TRBJ2-7	TRBV14	TRBD2
TGTGCCAGCAGCCTTAGCGGGGGAGTTAGTAATGAGCAGTTCTTC	CASSLSGGVSNEQFF	TRBJ2-1	TRBV13	TRBD2
TGTGCCAGCAGCCCACGCGAGCGGACGTCCGAGACCCAGTACTTC	CASSPRERTSETQYF	TRBJ2-5	TRBV7-7	NA
TGTGCCAGCAGTCACACCGGACTAGGGTATGAGAATGAGCAGTTCTTC	CASSHTGLGYENEQFF	TRBJ2-1	TRBV27	TRBD2
TGTGCCAGCACCTCGACAGGGAGCGAGCAGTTCTTC	CASTSTGSEQFF	TRBJ2-1	TRBV6-6	TRBD1
TGTGCCAGCTCACCGGGAGGGAACACTGAAGCTTTCTTT	CASSPGGNTEAFF	TRBJ1-1	TRBV18	NA
TGTGCCAGCAGCTTTGGTACGGACAGGGGCGGCGGCTACACCTTC	CASSFGTDRGGGYTF	TRBJ1-2	TRBV5-6	TRBD1
TGTGCCAGCTCCGGGCTGGACAGCTCTGGAAACACCATATATTTT	CASSGLDSSGNTIYF	TRBJ1-3	TRBV18	NA
TGTGCCAGCAGTGAGGGGGGGGTGAGCTCCTATAATTCACCCCTCCACTTT	CASSEGGVSSYNSPLHF	TRBJ1-6	TRBV2	NA
TGTGCCAGCAGCCTGGGGACAGGGCCCTACGAGCAGTACTTC	CASSLGTGPYEQYF	TRBJ2-7	TRBV6-5	TRBD1
TGCGCCAGCGCCGGGGATTACACTGAAGCTTTCTTT	CASAGDYTEAFF	TRBJ1-1	TRBV4-1	NA
TGTGCCAGCAGTTTGGACAGGGCTCCCCAAGAGACCCAGTACTTC	CASSLDRAPQETQYF	TRBJ2-5	TRBV27	TRBD1
TGTGCCAGCAGTAACGGACTAGCGGGAAACAATGAGCAGTTCTTC	CASSNGLAGNNEQFF	TRBJ2-1	TRBV6-5	TRBD2
TGTGCCAGCAGTGCGTCGGCAGGGGGCTACGAGCAGTACTTC	CASSASAGGYEQYF	TRBJ2-7	TRBV6-1	TRBD1
TGTGCCTGGAGTAGCCAGGCCTCCTACGAGCAGTACTTC	CAWSSQASYEQYF	TRBJ2-7	TRBV30	NA
TGCGCCAGCAGCCTAGGGGGGGGGAGCTACGAGCAGTACTTC	CASSLGGGSYEQYF	TRBJ2-7	TRBV4-1	NA
TGTGCCAGTAGTATTTCGGGGAACACTGAAGCTTTCTTT	CASSISGNTEAFF	TRBJ1-1	TRBV19	NA
TGTGCCAGCAGCTTAAGCGCGGGAGAGAATCACGAGCAGTACTTC	CASSLSAGENHEQYF	TRBJ2-7	TRBV7-9	TRBD2
TGTGCCAGCAGCTTGTCGTCGGGAGTCCACAATGAGCAGTTCTTC	CASSLSSGVHNEQFF	TRBJ2-1	TRBV5-4	NA
TGTGCCAGCAGTCGACAGGGATCCACCGGGGAGCTGTTTTTT	CASSRQGSTGELFF	TRBJ2-2	TRBV27	TRBD1
TGCGCCAGCAGCCGGACTAGCGGGGTCGACGAGCAGTACTTC	CASSRTSGVDEQYF	TRBJ2-7	TRBV5-1	TRBD2